Below are 16 T cell receptor beta chains sequenced from a single sample in a study of shared clonotypes between healthy human individuals. In the naive CD8 group, cells lacked CD45RO and were positively selected for CCR7, so terminally differentiated effector memory CD45RA+ cells were left out. Libraries were prepared by immunoSEQ multiplex PCR; TCRdb keeps only in-frame clonotypes and omits some of them. The table includes about 2.1 million clones, roughly 93% detected once. The sample was naive CD8+ T cells from PBMCs. The receptors stem from a man aged 18 to 35 in good health. Some clones in this sample may be carry-over from other donors' samples.

The chain couples TRBV7-3 to TRBJ2-1; 7 bases are shared with TRBD1. Germline V CDR1 and CDR2: SGHTA, FQGTGA. The CDR3 consists of 17 residues. Losses at the gene ends were 1 base for V and 6 bases for J; bases not matched to a gene: 12. The CDR3 sequence: CASSLNPDRELFNEQFF. The CDR3 coding sequence is TGTGCCAGCAGCTTAAATCCCGACAGGGAACTATTCAATGAGCAGTTCTTC.

Worth noting for this clone: At one of its ends the junction is not consistent with the germline gene, which may arise from a read error. This rearrangement joins TRBV5-6 to TRBJ1-5; D is uncertain. The CDR3 extends over 14 amino acids. Germline V lookup: CDR1 SGHDT, CDR2 YYEEEE. The CDR3 region is CASSLEGDGQPQHF. The CDR3 region has the DNA TGTGCCAGCAGTTTGGAAGGCGACGGTCAGCCCCAGCATTTT.

This rearrangement joins TRBV10-3 to TRBJ1-2; D call uncertain. Germline values: CDR1 ENHRY, CDR2 SYGVKD. V was trimmed by 0 bases and J by 4 bases, leaving 15 bases between them. The CDR3 spans 16 residues. CDR3 nucleotide sequence: TGTGCCATCAGTGAGTCGAAGGCTAGGGAAATCTATGGCTACACCTTC. Protein: CAISESKAREIYGYTF.

This chain connects TRBV5-1 to TRBJ2-3, with a weak D call TRBD2 (6 bases). Trimming stripped 0 bases from V and 0 bases from J, with 11 bases between. Germline V CDR1 and CDR2: SGHRS, YFSETQ. CDR3 length: 16 amino acids. In nucleotides, the CDR3 is TGCGCCAGCAGCTTGGGACTAGTGACTAGCACAGATACGCAGTATTTT. Translating it yields CASSLGLVTSTDTQYF.

The V and J genes are TRBV27 and TRBJ2-1; 8 nucleotides agree with TRBD2. Per germline, CDR1 MNHEY and CDR2 SMNVEV (reference sequence). The CDR3 length is 15 residues. Germline trimming cut 5 bases from V and 3 bases from J; bases unmatched to any gene: 6. CDR3 in amino acids: CASSRLASNYNEQFF. CDR3 coding DNA: TGTGCCAGCAGTCGACTAGCGTCTAACTACAATGAGCAGTTCTTC.

The chain is built from TRBV4-3 and TRBJ2-7, with D tentatively TRBD1 (6 bases). Per germline, CDR1 LGHNA and CDR2 YSLEER. There are 18 residues in the CDR3. V was cut by 1 base and J by 5 bases, with 24 bases left in between. The chain's CDR3 is CASSQALQGQGWINEQYF. The DNA of the CDR3 is TGCGCCAGCAGCCAAGCCCTCCAGGGTCAGGGGTGGATCAACGAGCAGTACTTC.

J is TRBJ1-5 and V is TRBV5-6; D call uncertain. V dropped 2 bases and J dropped 5 bases, with 8 bases sitting between them. The CDR3 length is 13 residues. From germline, CDR1 is SGHDT and CDR2 YYEEEE. CDR3 sequence: CASSFEGHQPQHF. CDR3 nucleotides: TGTGCCAGCAGCTTTGAAGGTCATCAGCCCCAGCATTTT.

The rearrangement joins TRBV5-6 to TRBJ2-3, with unresolved D. Germline V gene lookup returns CDR1 SGHDT and CDR2 YYEEEE. The ends were cut back, 0 bases at V and 0 bases at J, with 8 bases in the middle. This CDR3 spans 15 amino acids. The CDR3 sequence: CASSLEGSSTDTQYF. The CDR3 DNA sequence: TGTGCCAGCAGCTTGGAAGGCTCTAGCACAGATACGCAGTATTTT.

The gene calls are TRBV15 and TRBJ2-5; 9 positions match TRBD1. CDR3 length: 18 amino acids. Germline V lookup: CDR1 LNHNV, CDR2 YYDKDF (reference sequence). V trimming: 1 base; J trimming: 0 bases; junction bases outside the gene matches: 9. As DNA, the CDR3 is TGTGCCACCAGCAGAGTTGGGACAGGGAAAATGTACCAAGAGACCCAGTACTTC. Its protein is CATSRVGTGKMYQETQYF. Drawing the rest from reference TRBV15 and TRBJ2-5, the complete variable domain is DAMVIQNPRYQVTQFGKPVTLSCSQTLNHNVMYWYQQKSSQAPKLLFHYYDKDFNNEADTPDNFQSRRPNTSFCFLDIRSPGLGDTAMYLCATSRVGTGKMYQETQYFGPGTRLLVL.

The chain employs TRBV19 and TRBJ2-1, with D hard to call. This CDR3 comprises 13 residues. With 3 bases removed from V and 7 bases from J, the gap between germline ends came to 10 bases. Germline V lookup: CDR1 LNHDA, CDR2 SQIVND (reference sequence). In DNA form, the CDR3 reads TGTGCCAGTAGTATCGGCCTGGAAAATGAGCAGTTCTTC. Its translation is CASSIGLENEQFF. The full variable domain, its missing parts supplied by reference TRBV19 and TRBJ2-1, is DGGITQSPKYLFRKEGQNVTLSCEQNLNHDAMYWYRQDPGQGLRLIYYSQIVNDFQKGDIAEGYSVSREKKESFPLTVTSAQKNPTAFYLCASSIGLENEQFFGPGTRLTVL.

The chain carries TRBV6-7 and TRBJ2-7; 12 bases align to TRBD2. TRBV6-7 belongs to the ORF category, with a function that is uncertain. The CDR3 is 16 amino acids. After removal of 9 bases from V and 5 bases from J, the junction contained 14 bases not matched to a gene. The CDR3 DNA sequence: TGTGCCAGGGTACAACGACTAGCGGGAGAGCGCGACGAGCAGTACTTC. This codes for CARVQRLAGERDEQYF.

The chain carries TRBV10-1 and TRBJ2-1, with 8 bases lining up with TRBD2. The CDR3 is made up of 12 amino acids. From germline, CDR1 is WNHNN and CDR2 SYGVQD (reference sequence). V trimming: 3 bases; J trimming: 12 bases; junction bases outside the gene matches: 4. CDR3 in DNA: TGCGCCAGCAGTGAAGGACTAGCAATGCAGTTCTTC. This gives the protein CASSEGLAMQFF.

The chain uses TRBV7-9 and TRBJ1-5; D call uncertain. The CDR3 covers 15 residues. V lost 5 bases to trimming and J lost 2 bases, with 13 bases between them. Germline CDR1 is SEHNR and CDR2 is FQNEAQ (reference sequence). CDR3 nucleotide sequence: TGTGCCAGCAGCCCCGGGTCAGGCGGCAATCAGCCCCAGCATTTT. Amino acids: CASSPGSGGNQPQHF.

The V and J genes are TRBV4-2 and TRBJ2-7; the match to TRBD2 covers 10 bases. The CDR3 has 16 residues. Germline CDR1 reads LGHNA; CDR2 reads YNFKEQ. V lost 4 bases, J lost 5 bases, and 11 bases stayed unmatched. The CDR3 DNA follows: TGTGCCAGCAGCCTCGGGAGCGGGAGGGCCGTCCACGAGCAGTACTTC. This gives the protein CASSLGSGRAVHEQYF.

This clone was recorded a few times. This sequence joins TRBV10-2 and TRBJ1-1; D is unclear. CDR1 and CDR2 (germline): WSHSY, SAAADI. V was cut by 3 bases and J by 6 bases, with 5 bases left in between. There are 11 residues in the CDR3. The CDR3 nucleotides are TGCGCCAGCAGTGACCGGGCTGAAGCTTTCTTT. It encodes CASSDRAEAFF.

The chain is built from TRBV5-8 and TRBJ1-1; D not certain. V was clipped by 4 bases and J by 0 bases, with 16 bases between them. CDR3 length: 16 amino acids. Germline CDR1 is SGHTS and CDR2 is YDEGEE. The CDR3 nucleotides read TGTGCCAGCAGCGGAATGGAAATCACTATGAACACTGAAGCTTTCTTT. Amino acids: CASSGMEITMNTEAFF.